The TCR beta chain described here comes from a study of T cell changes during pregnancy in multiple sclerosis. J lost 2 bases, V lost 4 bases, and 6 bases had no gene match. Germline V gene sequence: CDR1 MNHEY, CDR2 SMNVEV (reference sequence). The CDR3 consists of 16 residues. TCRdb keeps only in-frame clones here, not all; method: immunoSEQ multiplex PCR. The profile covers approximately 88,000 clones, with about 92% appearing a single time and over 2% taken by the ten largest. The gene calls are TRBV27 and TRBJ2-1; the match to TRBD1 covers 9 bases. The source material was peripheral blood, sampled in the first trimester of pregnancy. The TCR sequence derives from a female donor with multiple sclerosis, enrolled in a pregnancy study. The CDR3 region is CASSSRTGDTYNEQFF. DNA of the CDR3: TGTGCCAGCAGTTCGCGGACAGGGGACACCTACAATGAGCAGTTCTTC.